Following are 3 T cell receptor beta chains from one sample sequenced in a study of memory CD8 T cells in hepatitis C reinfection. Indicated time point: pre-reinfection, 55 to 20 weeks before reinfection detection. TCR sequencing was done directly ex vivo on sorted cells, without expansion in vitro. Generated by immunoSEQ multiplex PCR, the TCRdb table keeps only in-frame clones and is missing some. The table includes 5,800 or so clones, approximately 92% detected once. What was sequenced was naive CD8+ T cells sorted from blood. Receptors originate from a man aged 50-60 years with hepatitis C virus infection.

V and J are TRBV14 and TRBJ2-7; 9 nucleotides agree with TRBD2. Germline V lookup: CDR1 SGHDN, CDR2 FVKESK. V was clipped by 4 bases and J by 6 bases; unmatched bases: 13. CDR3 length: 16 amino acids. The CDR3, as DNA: TGTGCCAGCAGCCCTTTATCTTCTGCGGGAGGGCTCGAGCAGTACTTC. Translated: CASSPLSSAGGLEQYF.

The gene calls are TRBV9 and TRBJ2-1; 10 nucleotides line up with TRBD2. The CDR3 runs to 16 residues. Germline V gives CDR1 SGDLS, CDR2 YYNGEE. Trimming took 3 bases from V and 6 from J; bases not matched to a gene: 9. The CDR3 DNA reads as TGTGCCAGCAGCGGACCTCTAGCGGGAGATCTCAATGAGCAGTTCTTC. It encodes CASSGPLAGDLNEQFF.

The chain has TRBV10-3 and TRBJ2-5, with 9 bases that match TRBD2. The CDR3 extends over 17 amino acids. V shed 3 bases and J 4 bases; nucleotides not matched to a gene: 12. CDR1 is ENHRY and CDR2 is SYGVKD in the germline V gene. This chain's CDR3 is CAISEMSVAGVPETQYF. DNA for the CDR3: TGTGCCATCAGTGAAATGTCGGTAGCGGGAGTCCCAGAGACCCAGTACTTC.